The 22 T cell receptor beta chains given below trace back to one sample, sequenced in a study of vaccination effects on CD4 cells after COVID-19. Within the ViraFEST assay, antigen-specific CD4+ T cells underwent expansion with viral peptide pools prior to sequencing. The culture ran for roughly ten days before CD4+ T cells were isolated. Negative nucleocapsid antibody tests before and after vaccination confirmed no previous SARS-CoV-2 infection. The antigens for these receptors are not known. TCRdb keeps only in-frame clones here, not all; method: immunoSEQ multiplex PCR. The sample has roughly 50,000 clones; roughly 79% are singletons. This material consisted of CD4+ T cells from PBMCs cultured with HCoV-OC43 spike peptides, taken before COVID-19 vaccination. As for subset: HCoV-OC43 spike overlapping peptide pool stimulation. The source of these receptors is a human donor who received a COVID-19 vaccine.

V is TRBV9 and J is TRBJ2-3; TRBD2 agrees at 11 bases. The CDR3 consists of 15 residues. With V trimmed by 0 bases and J by 4 bases, 1 base remained unmatched. Germline values: CDR1 SGDLS, CDR2 YYNGEE. This CDR3 reads CASSVGTSGSDTQYF. CDR3 bases: TGTGCCAGCAGCGTAGGGACTAGCGGGTCAGATACGCAGTATTTT.

This rearrangement joins TRBV7-2 to TRBJ1-4, with a tentative D call TRBD1 (5 bases). V was shortened by 0 bases and J by 8 bases, with 10 bases between the two germline ends. There are 14 residues in the CDR3. The germline V gene encodes CDR1 SGHTA and CDR2 FQGNSA. CDR3 region: CASSLATGKEKLFF. The CDR3 DNA is TGTGCCAGCAGCTTAGCCACAGGAAAAGAAAAACTGTTTTTT.

This sequence joins TRBV5-4 and TRBJ1-2, with 9 bases identical to TRBD1. J gave up 6 bases and V 3 bases, and 15 bases lay outside the gene matches. Germline loops: CDR1 SGHNT, CDR2 YYREEE (reference sequence). CDR3 length: 17 residues. CDR3 nucleotide sequence: TGTGCCAGCAGCTCCGGGGGGGACAGGGATGGTTCGGATGGCTACACCTTC. This translates into CASSSGGDRDGSDGYTF.

The chain links TRBV19 to TRBJ1-6, with 7 bases that match TRBD1. Trimming took 3 bases from V and 10 from J; bases not matched to a gene: 12. The length of the CDR3 is 16 residues. Germline lookup yields CDR1 LNHDA and CDR2 SQIVND (reference sequence). CDR3 amino acids: CASSIPGAGGRSPLHF. The CDR3 coding sequence is TGTGCCAGTAGTATCCCCGGGGCAGGGGGACGCTCACCCCTCCACTTT.

This sequence joins TRBV28 and TRBJ2-1; 11 bases map to TRBD2. V trimming: 6 bases; J trimming: 8 bases; junction bases outside the gene matches: 3. Germline CDR1 MDHEN, CDR2 SYDVKM. The CDR3 runs 13 residues. In nucleotides, the CDR3 is TGTGCCAGCAGGACTAGCGGGGTCTATGAGCAGTTCTTC. As protein: CASRTSGVYEQFF. The full variable domain, in which reference TRBV28 and TRBJ2-1 provide the parts outside the CDR3, is DVKVTQSSRYLVKRTGEKVFLECVQDMDHENMFWYRQDPGLGLRLIYFSYDVKMKEKGDIPEGYSVSREKKERFSLILESASTNQTSMYLCASRTSGVYEQFFGPGTRLTVL.

The gene calls are TRBV2 and TRBJ2-5, with D hard to call. V dropped 4 bases and J dropped 1 base, with 7 bases sitting between them. The V gene's germline CDR1 is SNHLY and CDR2 FYNNEI. The CDR3 is made up of 13 amino acids. As DNA, the CDR3 is TGTGCCAGCAGTGGCAGGTCCCAAGAGACCCAGTACTTC. The encoded protein is CASSGRSQETQYF. The whole variable domain, filled in from reference TRBV2 and TRBJ2-5, reads EPEVTQTPSHQVTQMGQEVILRCVPISNHLYFYWYRQILGQKVEFLVSFYNNEISEKSEIFDDQFSVERPDGSNFTLKIRSTKLEDSAMYFCASSGRSQETQYFGPGTRLLVL.

This sequence joins TRBV28 and TRBJ1-2; D uncertain. Trimming took 7 bases from V and 0 from J, leaving 9 bases between them. Germline V CDR1 and CDR2: MDHEN, SYDVKM. The CDR3 length is 13 residues. Written as DNA, the CDR3 is TGTGCCAGCACCGATGGACCTAACTATGGCTACACCTTC. Protein product: CASTDGPNYGYTF.

This clone was seen once. This chain links TRBV2 with TRBJ2-2; D may be TRBD1 or TRBD2 (5 bases each). The CDR3 is 15 amino acids. V lost 5 bases and J 7 bases, leaving 17 bases between the germline ends. Per germline, CDR1 SNHLY and CDR2 FYNNEI. CDR3 sequence (DNA): TGTGCCAGCAGTAGGGACGGCCTAGAGATCGGGGAGCTGTTTTTT. Protein product: CASSRDGLEIGELFF.

J is TRBJ1-6 and V is TRBV3-1 (or the pseudogene TRBV3-2); a possible D gene is TRBD1 (5 bases). The CDR3 is 13 residues long. The germline V and J ends were trimmed by 4 bases and 5 bases, with 6 bases remaining between them. CDR1 and CDR2 (germline): LGHDT, YNNKEL (reference sequence). CDR3 sequence reads: CASSPTDNSPLHF. CDR3 bases: TGTGCCAGCAGCCCGACAGATAATTCACCCCTCCACTTT.

This clone turned up a few times. The gene calls are TRBV5-4 and TRBJ2-2, with D perhaps TRBD1 or TRBD2 (6 bases each). The CDR3 totals 14 residues. V was shortened by 6 bases and J by 8 bases, with 17 bases between the two germline ends. Germline V gives CDR1 SGHNT, CDR2 YYREEE (reference sequence). This chain's CDR3 is CASTPRGGSGELFF. The CDR3 region has the DNA TGTGCCAGCACCCCAAGAGGGGGGTCTGGGGAGCTGTTTTTT.

The chain joins TRBV20-1 to TRBJ1-1; D uncertain. Germline V gene sequence: CDR1 DFQATT, CDR2 SNEGSKA (reference sequence). Trimming removed 4 bases at V and 1 base at J, with 4 bases between. CDR3 length: 11 amino acids. The CDR3 loop is CSANGNTEAFF. The CDR3 region has the DNA TGCAGTGCTAACGGGAACACTGAAGCTTTCTTT.

The chain joins TRBV7-2 to TRBJ1-5; D not resolved. The CDR3 has 13 amino acids. From germline, CDR1 is SGHTA and CDR2 FQGNSA. V shed 4 bases and J shed 6 bases, with 10 bases lying between them. CDR3 sequence (DNA): TGTGCCAGCAGCTGGTCCGTTAGTCAGCCCCAGCATTTT. It translates to CASSWSVSQPQHF.

This chain uses TRBV6-5 with TRBJ2-5, with 9 positions matching TRBD1. CDR1 and CDR2 from the germline V gene are MNHEY and SVGAGI. The CDR3 is 15 residues long. The junction had 7 bases not matched to a gene; V was cut back by 7 bases and J by 1 base. The CDR3 sequence: CASIRDRVLQETQYF. CDR3 nucleotides: TGTGCCAGCATACGGGACAGGGTCCTCCAAGAGACCCAGTACTTC.

The genes are TRBV18 and TRBJ1-3; no firm D call. CDR3 length: 12 residues. The germline gives CDR1 KGHSH, CDR2 LQKENI. The V end was cut by 3 bases, the J end by 8 bases, with 8 bases between. The CDR3 bases are TGTGCCAGCTCACCTCCGACGGACACCATATATTTT. Protein product: CASSPPTDTIYF.

The V gene is TRBV6-6, the J gene TRBJ1-2; 9 bases line up with TRBD1. Germline CDR1 and CDR2: MNHNY and SVGAGI (reference sequence). This CDR3 is built from 16 residues. V shed 0 bases, J shed 5 bases, and the junction held 7 bases outside the gene matches. CDR3 bases: TGTGCCAGCAGTTACTCCGACAGGGGGACTGGATATGGCTACACCTTC. Translating gives CASSYSDRGTGYGYTF.

Here the CDR3 reads CASRDSFSGNTIYF. In nucleotides, the CDR3 is TGTGCCAGCCGAGACAGTTTTTCTGGAAACACCATATATTTT. The V and J genes are TRBV6-5 and TRBJ1-3; D is perhaps TRBD1 (5 bases). Trimming removed 8 bases at V and 1 base at J, with 12 bases between. This CDR3 region has 14 residues. Germline-derived CDR1 and CDR2 are MNHEY and SVGAGI.

The chain links TRBV27 to TRBJ1-4, with D possibly matching TRBD1 (6 bases). V lost 5 bases to trimming and J lost 7 bases, with 17 bases between them. Germline V gene lookup returns CDR1 MNHEY and CDR2 SMNVEV (reference sequence). The CDR3 has 15 amino acids. CDR3 in DNA: TGTGCCAGCAGTAGCAGGGGATGGGTTGGTGAAAAACTGTTTTTT. It codes for CASSSRGWVGEKLFF.

The chain links TRBV7-2 to TRBJ2-5; 11 nucleotides align to TRBD2. The CDR3 is 17 amino acids. CDR1 and CDR2 (germline): SGHTA, FQGNSA. V lost 1 base to trimming and J lost 5 bases; unmatched junction nucleotides: 9. CDR3 nucleotides: TGTGCCAGCAGCTTAGTAGCGGGGGGGCCCCTCGGGGAGACCCAGTACTTC. Translation: CASSLVAGGPLGETQYF.

The rearrangement joins TRBV19 to TRBJ2-1, with 7 nucleotides matching TRBD1. The germline CDR1 and CDR2 sequences are LNHDA and SQIVND (reference sequence). The CDR3 contains 14 residues. With 5 bases clipped from V and 5 bases from J, the junction kept 6 bases outside the gene matches. CDR3 protein: CASSARQGHNEQFF. The DNA of the CDR3 is TGTGCCAGTAGTGCCAGACAGGGCCACAATGAGCAGTTCTTC. Together with reference TRBV19 and TRBJ2-1, the CDR3 gives the full variable domain: DGGITQSPKYLFRKEGQNVTLSCEQNLNHDAMYWYRQDPGQGLRLIYYSQIVNDFQKGDIAEGYSVSREKKESFPLTVTSAQKNPTAFYLCASSARQGHNEQFFGPGTRLTVL.

The rearrangement uses TRBV12-2 and TRBJ2-5. TRBV12-2 is designated a pseudogene. This CDR3 is built from 18 residues. The CDR3 sequence is CASRLEPPGLDVKETQYF. CDR3 DNA sequence: TGTGCAAGTCGCTTAGAGCCCCCGGGCCTAGACGTGAAAGAGACCCAGTACTTC.

In this sample, this clone turned up a few times. The chain carries TRBV6-1 and TRBJ2-2; TRBD1 aligns across 9 bases. Germline V lookup: CDR1 MNHNS, CDR2 SASEGT. The CDR3 is 15 amino acids. The junction had 4 bases not matched to a gene; V was cut back by 2 bases and J by 6 bases. The CDR3 nucleotides are TGTGCCAGCAGTGAATACGGGACAGGGTCCGGGGAGCTGTTTTTT. As protein: CASSEYGTGSGELFF.

This chain uses TRBV29-1 with TRBJ1-1; D is unresolved. From germline, CDR1 is SQVTM and CDR2 ANQGSEA. This CDR3 region has 16 residues. The V end lost 0 bases, the J end lost 4 bases, and 18 bases lay between the germline ends. CDR3 nucleotides: TGCAGCGTTGAAGATCAGCGCAGGTCCCCATCCACTGAAGCTTTCTTT. Its protein is CSVEDQRRSPSTEAFF.